The text below deals with one T cell receptor beta chain. A single record per CDR3 protein comes from TCRdb applying MiXCR to the RT-PCR reads. The sample carries about 680,000 distinct CDR3 sequences, 14% recorded once. This CDR3 has 15 amino acids. Trimming removed 1 base from V and 1 base from J, with 11 bases in between. The germline gives CDR1 SGHRS, CDR2 YFSETQ. The J gene is TRBJ1-1, the V gene TRBV5-1, with D maybe TRBD1 (6 bases). The sequenced sample consisted of memory CD4+ T cells from blood. This receptor was obtained from a female donor in good health, serving as a healthy control. Here the CDR3 DNA reads TGCGCCAGCAGCTTGCTGAGACAGGAGAACACTGAAGCTTTCTTT. This gives the protein CASSLLRQENTEAFF.